Listed here are 25 T cell receptor beta chains from one sample, sequenced in a study of T cell clones after liver transplantation. Sequencing used immunoSEQ multiplex PCR; TCRdb keeps in-frame clones, though not all of them. The sample gives about 72,000 clones, roughly 90% of which show up once; 2% to 3% is in the top ten. The source was CD4+ T cells from blood, collected before liver transplant. The receptors were sampled from a human donor who received a liver transplant.

For the CDR3, the DNA is TGTGCCAGCAGTTCTACAGGGGACAGCACAGATACGCAGTATTTT. This codes for CASSSTGDSTDTQYF. This rearrangement joins TRBV28 to TRBJ2-3, with 7 bases aligning to TRBD1. The CDR3 runs to 15 residues. V lost 4 bases to trimming and J lost 0 bases; unmatched junction nucleotides: 4. Germline V gene sequence: CDR1 MDHEN, CDR2 SYDVKM.

This chain links TRBV7-2 with TRBJ2-5; TRBD2 might be the D (6 bases). The CDR3 loop spans 16 amino acids. The V end lost 0 bases, the J end lost 4 bases, and 15 bases lay between the germline ends. The germline V gene has CDR1 SGHTA and CDR2 FQGNSA. The CDR3 bases are TGTGCCAGCAGCTTAGCGCGGGGTCGAGCGGGAGAGACCCAGTACTTC. Amino acids: CASSLARGRAGETQYF.

The chain is built from TRBV5-8 and TRBJ1-4; 11 positions match TRBD1. CDR1 is SGHTS and CDR2 is YDEGEE in the germline V gene. The V and J ends lost 4 bases and 5 bases, in that order; junction bases with no gene match: 7. There are 16 residues in the CDR3. The CDR3 sequence: CASSQGTGGRNEKLFF. In DNA, the CDR3 is TGTGCCAGCAGCCAAGGGACAGGGGGTCGGAATGAAAAACTGTTTTTT.

The gene calls are TRBV7-9 and TRBJ2-3, with a tentative D call TRBD2 (5 bases). Germline V lookup: CDR1 SEHNR, CDR2 FQNEAQ (reference sequence). V was clipped by 5 bases and J by 3 bases, with 15 bases between them. The CDR3 consists of 15 residues. CDR3 sequence (DNA): TGTGCCAGCAGCCCTCTAGCAATTCGGACAGATACGCAGTATTTT. Translation: CASSPLAIRTDTQYF.

The V and J genes are TRBV6-5 and TRBJ2-3; maybe TRBD1 (5 bases). Germline V gene data show CDR1 as MNHEY and CDR2 as SVGAGI. With 5 bases removed from V and 2 bases from J, the gap between germline ends came to 11 bases. The CDR3 spans 14 residues. CDR3 sequence (DNA): TGTGCCAGCAGTGCCAGGGCGTCCACAGATACGCAGTATTTT. It codes for CASSARASTDTQYF.

This clone came up once. The V and J genes are TRBV7-2 and TRBJ2-1, with 10 bases fitting TRBD2. V gave up 6 bases and J gave up 9 bases; unmatched junction bases: 8. CDR3 size: 14 residues. Germline values: CDR1 SGHTA, CDR2 FQGNSA. CDR3 amino acids: CASRLGLAAGEQFF. The CDR3 nucleotides read TGTGCCAGCAGGCTAGGACTAGCGGCAGGTGAGCAGTTCTTC.

This chain uses TRBV28 with TRBJ2-1, with D perhaps matching TRBD1 (5 bases). V shed 8 bases and J shed 3 bases, with 11 bases lying between them. Germline V lookup: CDR1 MDHEN, CDR2 SYDVKM. The CDR3 runs 13 residues. The CDR3 reads CASRADSYNEQFF. In nucleotides, the CDR3 is TGTGCCAGCCGAGCTGACAGCTACAATGAGCAGTTCTTC.

The V call is TRBV7-2, the J call TRBJ2-2; D is ambiguous. V lost 1 base, J lost 5 bases, and 14 bases lay in between. There are 16 residues in the CDR3. CDR1 is SGHTA and CDR2 is FQGNSA in the germline V gene. For the CDR3, the DNA is TGTGCCAGCAGCTTAGTAGGGCCTCCCCTAACCGGGGAGCTGTTTTTT. This sequence encodes CASSLVGPPLTGELFF.

The V call is TRBV19, the J call TRBJ2-7; 7 nucleotides match TRBD1. Unmatched junction bases numbered 7, after V lost 6 bases and J lost 2 bases. Germline-derived CDR1 and CDR2 are LNHDA and SQIVND (reference sequence). The CDR3 contains 14 residues. CDR3 DNA sequence: TGTGCCAGTAGCCTGGGACAGTCAACCTACGAGCAGTACTTC. This codes for CASSLGQSTYEQYF.

This chain uses TRBV23-1 with TRBJ2-1; D assignment may be TRBD1 or TRBD2 (5 bases each). TRBV23-1 is reported as an ORF; its role is uncertain. The CDR3 length is 15 residues. Trimming cost V 2 bases and J 5 bases, with 13 bases left between them. As DNA, the CDR3 is TGCGCCAGCAGTCAAGGTGGGACCCTCAACAATGAGCAGTTCTTC. Encoded protein: CASSQGGTLNNEQFF.

The chain is built from TRBV25-1 and TRBJ1-1; D possibly corresponds to TRBD1 (5 bases). V was clipped by 4 bases and J by 1 base, with 7 bases between them. In germline, CDR1 is MGHDK, CDR2 SYGVNS. This CDR3 has 13 amino acids. The CDR3 here is CASSGTKNTEAFF. The CDR3 DNA follows: TGTGCCAGCAGTGGGACAAAGAACACTGAAGCTTTCTTT.

This rearrangement joins TRBV10-1 to TRBJ2-5; D might be TRBD1 (6 bases). Per germline, CDR1 WNHNN and CDR2 SYGVQD (reference sequence). This CDR3 comprises 13 residues. The germline V and J ends were trimmed by 2 bases and 7 bases, with 11 bases remaining between them. The CDR3 region is CASSELRGGTQYF. The CDR3 bases are TGCGCCAGCAGTGAGCTCCGAGGGGGGACCCAGTACTTC.

This chain connects TRBV2 to TRBJ1-4; 8 bases map to TRBD1. The CDR3 is 14 amino acids. V trimming: 5 bases; J trimming: 3 bases; junction bases outside the gene matches: 2. Germline values: CDR1 SNHLY, CDR2 FYNNEI. The chain's CDR3 is CASSLTGANEKLFF. In DNA form, the CDR3 reads TGTGCCAGCAGTTTGACAGGGGCTAATGAAAAACTGTTTTTT.

The chain combines TRBV2 with TRBJ1-4; D is possibly TRBD1 (5 bases). The CDR3 spans 14 residues. The V end lost 1 base, the J end lost 7 bases, and 10 bases lay between the germline ends. CDR1 SNHLY and CDR2 FYNNEI come from the germline V gene. The CDR3 nucleotides read TGTGCCAGCAGTGAAGTATTGGGGGGTGAAAAACTGTTTTTT. Translation gives CASSEVLGGEKLFF.

V is TRBV4-2 and J is TRBJ2-1; D call uncertain. V was trimmed by 0 bases and J by 8 bases, leaving 2 bases between them. The V gene's germline CDR1 is LGHNA and CDR2 YNFKEQ. This CDR3 is 11 amino acids long. The CDR3 DNA follows: TGTGCCAGCAGCCAAGATCATGAGCAGTTCTTC. It is translated as CASSQDHEQFF.

This sequence joins TRBV25-1 and TRBJ2-1; D not certain. Germline assignment: CDR1 MGHDK and CDR2 SYGVNS. The CDR3 sequence is 11 residues long. The V gene lost 4 bases and the J gene lost 10 bases, with 8 bases spanning the gap. The DNA for the CDR3 is TGTGCCAGCAGTGGGATATCCGAGCAGTTCTTC. This encodes CASSGISEQFF.

The rearrangement joins TRBV28 to TRBJ1-5; a possible D gene is TRBD1 (5 bases). CDR1 and CDR2 (germline): MDHEN, SYDVKM. The CDR3 extends over 18 amino acids. Trimming stripped 7 bases from V and 0 bases from J, with 22 bases between. DNA for the CDR3: TGTGCCAGCACCGACCTGGGACTTCTACCCCGTAGCAATCAGCCCCAGCATTTT. It yields the protein CASTDLGLLPRSNQPQHF. Full variable domain (rest looked up from reference TRBV28 and TRBJ1-5): DVKVTQSSRYLVKRTGEKVFLECVQDMDHENMFWYRQDPGLGLRLIYFSYDVKMKEKGDIPEGYSVSREKKERFSLILESASTNQTSMYLCASTDLGLLPRSNQPQHFGDGTRLSIL.

This chain connects TRBV4-3 to TRBJ2-7; TRBD1 matches at 7 bases. The CDR3 has 15 amino acids. Germline lookup yields CDR1 LGHNA and CDR2 YSLEER. V lost 3 bases and J lost 0; bases outside the gene matches: 5. The DNA of the CDR3 is TGCGCCAGCAGCCAGGAGGACAGGCACTCCTACGAGCAGTACTTC. Translated: CASSQEDRHSYEQYF.

The chain uses TRBV5-6 and TRBJ2-3; no clear D gene. The CDR3 has 13 amino acids. CDR1 is SGHDT, CDR2 YYEEEE, per germline. Trimming removed 0 bases from V and 4 bases from J, with 6 bases in between. CDR3 in DNA: TGTGCCAGCAGCTTGGGGCAGTCAGATACGCAGTATTTT. Translation: CASSLGQSDTQYF. The full variable domain, in which reference TRBV5-6 and TRBJ2-3 provide the parts outside the CDR3, is DAGVTQSPTHLIKTRGQQVTLRCSPKSGHDTVSWYQQALGQGPQFIFQYYEEEERQRGNFPDRFSGHQFPNYSSELNVNALLLGDSALYLCASSLGQSDTQYFGPGTRLTVL.

The CDR3 reads CASSIVSGSLRETQYF. DNA of the CDR3: TGTGCCAGTAGTATCGTTAGCGGGAGTCTTCGGGAGACCCAGTACTTC. The V call is TRBV19, the J call TRBJ2-5, with TRBD2 identical over 9 bases. With V trimmed by 3 bases and J by 5 bases, 10 bases remained unmatched. Germline V lookup: CDR1 LNHDA, CDR2 SQIVND (reference sequence). There are 16 residues in the CDR3. The whole variable domain, remainder taken from reference TRBV19 and TRBJ2-5, is DGGITQSPKYLFRKEGQNVTLSCEQNLNHDAMYWYRQDPGQGLRLIYYSQIVNDFQKGDIAEGYSVSREKKESFPLTVTSAQKNPTAFYLCASSIVSGSLRETQYFGPGTRLLVL.

The chain recombines TRBV5-1 with TRBJ2-2; D not resolved. Trimming removed 2 bases from V and 0 bases from J, with 8 bases in between. The V gene's germline CDR1 is SGHRS and CDR2 YFSETQ. The CDR3 runs to 15 residues. For the CDR3, the DNA is TGCGCCAGCAGCTTCCCACAAACGAACACCGGGGAGCTGTTTTTT. It translates to CASSFPQTNTGELFF.

The chain links TRBV28 to TRBJ2-7, with TRBD1 as a possible D gene (6 bases). CDR3 length equals 14 residues. Trimming stripped 4 bases from V and 2 bases from J, with 12 bases between. Germline V gene data show CDR1 as MDHEN and CDR2 as SYDVKM. CDR3 protein: CASSSGHATYEQYF. CDR3 coding DNA: TGTGCCAGCAGTTCGGGACACGCTACCTACGAGCAGTACTTC.

The chain joins TRBV5-1 to TRBJ2-3; D tentatively fits TRBD1 or TRBD2 (5 bases each). V was cut by 4 bases and J by 5 bases, with 20 bases left in between. This CDR3 region has 16 residues. CDR1 SGHRS and CDR2 YFSETQ come from the germline V gene. The CDR3 sequence: CASSIIRDAGQDTQYF. The DNA for the CDR3 is TGCGCCAGCAGCATTATCCGGGACGCTGGACAAGATACGCAGTATTTT.

The chain links TRBV7-2 to TRBJ2-1; 9 bases fit TRBD2. The CDR3 runs 16 residues. Germline V gene sequence: CDR1 SGHTA, CDR2 FQGNSA. V was pared by 3 bases and J by 2 bases, with 5 bases of the junction left unmatched. CDR3 amino acids: CASSFFSSGAYNEQFF. The CDR3 coding sequence is TGTGCCAGCAGCTTTTTCTCTAGCGGGGCCTACAATGAGCAGTTCTTC.

The chain has TRBV20-1 and TRBJ2-7; D remains unclear. V lost 4 bases and J 3 bases, leaving 7 bases between the germline ends. The CDR3 contains 11 residues. Germline V gives CDR1 DFQATT, CDR2 SNEGSKA (reference sequence). For the CDR3, the DNA is TGCAGTGCTAAAGGCCTCTACGAGCAGTACTTC. The encoded protein is CSAKGLYEQYF.